This TCR beta chain was obtained from a study of blood T cells in healthy people across ages. With a J-beta primer mix and a sample-barcoded 5' primer, a second PCR ran about 6 to 11 cycles. TCRdb used MiXCR to reprocess the 5' RACE reads, holding one entry per CDR3 protein. Counted here are under 1,000,000 distinct CDR3 sequences, about 42% occurring once; the ten biggest clones make up about a sixth. The CDR3 is 12 residues long. Trimming left V 5 bases short and J 5 bases short, with 9 bases between. CDR1 is SGHTA and CDR2 is FQGNSA in the germline V gene. The sample holds a few counts of this clonotype. As yet, its antigen is unknown. Study observations and caveats: Fewer expanded clones and more diversity marked long-lived versus aged donors. Without sorted subsets, naive and antigen-experienced compartments could not be conclusively compared.

The TCR sequence derives from a man older than 75 in good health. Sequencing was done on a sample of blood. This sequence joins TRBV7-2 and TRBJ1-1; unclear D gene. CDR3 in DNA: TGTGCCAGCAGCCCGGAGGGAACTGAAGCTTTCTTT. Amino acids: CASSPEGTEAFF.